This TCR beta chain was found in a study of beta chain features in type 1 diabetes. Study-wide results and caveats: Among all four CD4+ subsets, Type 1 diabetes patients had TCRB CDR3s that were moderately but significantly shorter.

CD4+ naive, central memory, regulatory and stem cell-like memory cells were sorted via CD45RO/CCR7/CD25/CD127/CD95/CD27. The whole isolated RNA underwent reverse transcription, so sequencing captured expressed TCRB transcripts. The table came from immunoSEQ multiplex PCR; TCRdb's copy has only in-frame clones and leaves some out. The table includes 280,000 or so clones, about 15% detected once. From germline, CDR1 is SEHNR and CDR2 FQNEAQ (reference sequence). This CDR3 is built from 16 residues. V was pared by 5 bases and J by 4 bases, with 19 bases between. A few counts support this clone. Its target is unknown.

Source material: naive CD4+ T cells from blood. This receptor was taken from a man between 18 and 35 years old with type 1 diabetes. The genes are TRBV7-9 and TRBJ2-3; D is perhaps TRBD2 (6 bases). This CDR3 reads CASSPPGGRLSDTQYF. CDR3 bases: TGTGCCAGCAGCCCGCCCGGAGGGAGGTTGTCAGATACGCAGTATTTT.